Each of the 30 T cell receptor beta chains below was sequenced from the same sample in a study of T cell responses to AZD1222 COVID-19 vaccine (dated by TCRdb to the early 2020s). Receptor amplification or capture employed the immunoSEQ multiplex PCR assay. Drawn from immuneACCESS, this table holds only the in-frame rearrangements with V and J called that TCRdb kept. Clones are partly lost; checked studies trace under half to an unresolved V gene and leave the rest unexplained. For this sample there are 100,000 to 150,000 clones; roughly 91% appear just once. In total, the top ten clones hold approximately 1.3% of the sample. In the paper's terms, the time point label means: baseline before first vaccination. This specimen consisted of peripheral blood, obtained on day 0 of AZD1222 vaccination. The receptors here all came from an adult in good health.

V gene TRBV19 combines with J gene TRBJ2-7, with 7 bases that match TRBD1. Germline trimming cut 3 bases from V and 3 bases from J; bases unmatched to any gene: 5. The CDR3 contains 14 residues. Germline CDR1 and CDR2: LNHDA and SQIVND (reference sequence). DNA for the CDR3: TGTGCCAGTAGTATCAACAGGGGAAACTACGAGCAGTACTTC. Translating it yields CASSINRGNYEQYF.

J is TRBJ1-2 and V is TRBV20-1; D not resolved. CDR1 DFQATT and CDR2 SNEGSKA come from the germline V gene (reference sequence). The V end lost 6 bases, the J end lost 8 bases, and 7 bases lay between the germline ends. This CDR3 comprises 9 residues. In DNA form, the CDR3 reads TGCAGTGCAAAGAAAGGCTACACCTTC. Amino acid sequence: CSAKKGYTF.

The rearrangement joins TRBV5-8 to TRBJ1-2, with D tentatively TRBD1 (5 bases). Germline CDR1 SGHTS, CDR2 YDEGEE. Trimming removed 7 bases from V and 0 bases from J, with 19 bases in between. The CDR3 length is 16 residues. The CDR3 coding sequence is TGTGCCAGCGGCACTACGGGACTCCAAGCTAACTATGGCTACACCTTC. Its protein product is CASGTTGLQANYGYTF.

The chain joins TRBV5-4 to TRBJ2-2, with D possibly being TRBD2 (5 bases). This CDR3 has 15 amino acids. Germline CDR1 reads SGHNT; CDR2 reads YYREEE (reference sequence). The V end lost 4 bases, the J end lost 0 bases, and 10 bases lay between the germline ends. Written as DNA, the CDR3 is TGTGCCAGCAGCCGGGGTAGCGCGAACACCGGGGAGCTGTTTTTT. This sequence encodes CASSRGSANTGELFF.

The chain couples TRBV5-4 to TRBJ1-4; unclear D gene. The CDR3 has 13 amino acids. With 1 base removed from V and 5 bases from J, the gap between germline ends came to 6 bases. Germline V lookup: CDR1 SGHNT, CDR2 YYREEE (reference sequence). The CDR3 sequence: CASSLSGNEKLFF. The DNA of the CDR3 is TGTGCCAGCAGCTTGTCCGGGAATGAAAAACTGTTTTTT. The full variable domain, with the rest looked up from reference TRBV5-4 and TRBJ1-4, is ETGVTQSPTHLIKTRGQQVTLRCSSQSGHNTVSWYQQALGQGPQFIFQYYREEENGRGNFPPRFSGLQFPNYSSELNVNALELDDSALYLCASSLSGNEKLFFGSGTQLSVL.

Comment on this clone: The conserved final phenylalanine or tryptophan is absent from the CDR3, which likely points to a read error. The DNA is left out, because the CDR3 cannot be placed on it with certainty; the CDR3 is given as TCRdb lists it. The rearrangement uses TRBV4-1 and TRBJ1-1. The germline CDR1 and CDR2 sequences are MGHRA and YSYEKL. The CDR3 has 12 residues if both end residues are counted. CDR3: CASSQGRGSQTY.

The rearrangement joins TRBV30 to TRBJ2-3, with 12 bases aligning to TRBD2. This CDR3 is 14 amino acids long. CDR1 is GTSNPN, CDR2 SVGIG, per germline (reference sequence). The CDR3 spells CALSRTSGADTQYF. Written as DNA, the CDR3 is TGTGCTTTGAGTCGGACTAGCGGGGCCGATACGCAGTATTTT.

This sequence joins TRBV30 and TRBJ2-1; D is unclear. V was trimmed by 0 bases and J by 9 bases, leaving 12 bases between them. The CDR3 is 13 amino acids. Per the germline V gene, CDR1 is GTSNPN and CDR2 is SVGIG (reference sequence). The CDR3 protein is CAWSVQKGTEQFF. The CDR3 DNA sequence: TGTGCCTGGAGTGTACAAAAGGGAACTGAGCAGTTCTTC. The entire variable domain, with the rest obtained from reference TRBV30 and TRBJ2-1, is as follows: SQTIHQWPATLVQPVGSPLSLECTVEGTSNPNLYWYRQAAGRGLQLLFYSVGIGQISSEVPQNLSASRPQDRQFILSSKKLLLSDSGFYLCAWSVQKGTEQFFGPGTRLTVL.

The chain links TRBV4-1 to TRBJ1-1; TRBD1 might be the D (5 bases). Germline lookup yields CDR1 MGHRA and CDR2 YSYEKL. The V and J ends lost 1 base and 6 bases respectively, with 15 bases between them. The CDR3 has 15 amino acids. The chain's CDR3 is CASSQVVGVGAEAFF. DNA for the CDR3: TGCGCCAGCAGCCAAGTGGTGGGGGTCGGGGCTGAAGCTTTCTTT.

V and J are TRBV21-1 and TRBJ1-2; the listed D gene, TRBD1, was not tested against the DNA. TRBV21-1 has pseudogene status. The CDR3 has 12 residues. The CDR3 DNA reads as TGTGCCAGCCGAAACAGGGGCTATGGCTACACCTTC. Translating it yields CASRNRGYGYTF.

This chain links TRBV7-7 with TRBJ2-5; 13 bases map to TRBD2. V trimming: 4 bases; J trimming: 2 bases; junction bases outside the gene matches: 4. CDR3 size: 16 residues. Germline CDR1 SSHAT, CDR2 FNYEAQ (reference sequence). The CDR3 reads CASSYGTSGAQETQYF. The CDR3, as DNA: TGTGCCAGCAGCTACGGGACTAGCGGGGCTCAAGAGACCCAGTACTTC.

The rearrangement joins TRBV7-9 to TRBJ1-2; 8 bases agree with TRBD1. J lost 2 bases, V lost 5 bases, and 7 bases had no gene match. The CDR3 has 15 residues. Germline V gene data show CDR1 as SEHNR and CDR2 as FQNEAQ (reference sequence). This CDR3 is CASSPDRGPNYGYTF. CDR3 DNA sequence: TGTGCCAGCAGCCCCGACAGGGGACCAAACTATGGCTACACCTTC.

The chain uses TRBV3-1 (or the pseudogene TRBV3-2) and TRBJ2-3; TRBD2 matches at 12 bases. With 0 bases clipped from V and 7 bases from J, the junction kept 8 bases outside the gene matches. CDR1 and CDR2 from the germline V gene are LGHDT and YNNKEL (reference sequence). The CDR3 runs 17 residues. The CDR3 bases are TGTGCCAGCAGCCAAGAAGTCACTAGCGGGGGGTTTTATACGCAGTATTTT. This encodes CASSQEVTSGGFYTQYF.

V and J are TRBV7-8 and TRBJ2-7; D possibly corresponds to TRBD2 (7 bases). This CDR3 has 17 residues. Trimming stripped 2 bases from V and 2 bases from J, with 19 bases between. Germline V gives CDR1 SGHVS, CDR2 FQNEAQ. CDR3 coding DNA: TGTGCCAGCAGCTTAATCGGGGGGCCGACCCAAACCTACGAGCAGTACTTC. It codes for CASSLIGGPTQTYEQYF.

The chain couples TRBV7-8 to TRBJ2-1; D possibly uses TRBD1 or TRBD2 (6 bases each). V shed 2 bases and J shed 12 bases, with 20 bases lying between them. The CDR3 contains 15 residues. Germline-derived CDR1 and CDR2 are SGHVS and FQNEAQ. The CDR3 DNA reads as TGTGCCAGCAGCTTAATTCGGGGGCCGAACATGGGGCAGTTCTTC. It is translated as CASSLIRGPNMGQFF.

This chain joins TRBV12-3 or TRBV12-4 and TRBJ1-2, with 9 bases that match TRBD1. The CDR3 totals 13 residues. The V gene end was trimmed by 6 bases and the J gene end by 4 bases; junction bases not matched to a gene: 3. The CDR3, as DNA: TGTGCCAGCAGGAAGACAGGGGGCTATGGCTACACCTTC. Protein product: CASRKTGGYGYTF.

The CDR3 DNA reads as TGTGCCAGCAGCGCTAGTATATTGAACACTGAAGCTTTCTTT. Translating it yields CASSASILNTEAFF. This chain joins TRBV5-6 and TRBJ1-1; D not certain. Per the germline V gene, CDR1 is SGHDT and CDR2 is YYEEEE. V was shortened by 4 bases and J by 0 bases, with 10 bases between the two germline ends. CDR3 length: 14 residues.

The gene calls are TRBV11-2 and TRBJ2-1; TRBD2 aligns across 11 bases. The CDR3 loop spans 15 amino acids. Germline V lookup: CDR1 SGHAT, CDR2 FQNNGV. With V trimmed by 0 bases and J by 10 bases, 5 bases remained unmatched. In nucleotides, the CDR3 is TGTGCCAGCAGCTTAGAACTAGCGGGGGCGCAGGAGCAGTTCTTC. Protein product: CASSLELAGAQEQFF.

A word on this clone: A junction boundary mismatches the germline segment, possibly from a read error. The rearrangement links TRBV19 to TRBJ1-3, with TRBD1 as a possible D gene (5 bases). The CDR3 totals 13 residues. The V gene's germline CDR1 is LNHDA and CDR2 SQIVND (reference sequence). The CDR3 protein is CASNGASRNTIYF. The CDR3 DNA is TGTGCCAGCAATGGGGCCTCTCGAAACACCATATATTTT.

V usage is TRBV10-2 and J usage is TRBJ2-3; the match to TRBD2 covers 8 bases. Germline values: CDR1 WSHSY, CDR2 SAAADI. J lost 1 base, V lost 6 bases, and 6 bases had no gene match. CDR3 length: 15 residues. The CDR3 nucleotides are TGCGCCAGCAGGTCATGGCGGGGGGGCACAGATACGCAGTATTTT. Its protein product is CASRSWRGGTDTQYF.

V usage is TRBV4-1 and J usage is TRBJ2-2; 7 bases line up with TRBD1. Germline V CDR1 and CDR2: MGHRA, YSYEKL. Trimming removed 5 bases from V and 0 bases from J; junction bases left unmatched: 3. CDR3 size: 15 residues. Here the CDR3 reads CASSSGTANTGELFF. DNA for the CDR3: TGCGCCAGCAGCTCAGGGACAGCGAACACCGGGGAGCTGTTTTTT.

The chain has TRBV29-1 and TRBJ1-1; 7 nucleotides line up with TRBD1. After removal of 5 bases from V and 4 bases from J, the junction contained 10 bases not matched to a gene. From germline, CDR1 is SQVTM and CDR2 ANQGSEA. CDR3 length: 14 residues. CDR3: CSVFNRGSSTEAFF. The CDR3 DNA follows: TGCAGCGTTTTTAACAGGGGAAGTAGCACTGAAGCTTTCTTT.

The gene calls are TRBV18 and TRBJ1-1; D call uncertain. From germline, CDR1 is KGHSH and CDR2 LQKENI. The CDR3 is 13 amino acids. V shed 3 bases and J shed 3 bases, with 8 bases lying between them. The CDR3 is CASSPRPDTEAFF. DNA for the CDR3: TGTGCCAGCTCACCCCGACCGGACACTGAAGCTTTCTTT.

J is TRBJ2-3 and V is TRBV4-3, with D possibly TRBD2 on 7 matching bases. V was pared by 4 bases and J by 3 bases, with 14 bases between. Germline CDR1 LGHNA, CDR2 YSLEER. There are 15 residues in the CDR3. This CDR3 reads CASSPRGGATDTQYF. The CDR3 region has the DNA TGCGCCAGCAGCCCCAGAGGGGGGGCGACAGATACGCAGTATTTT.

CDR3 loop: CASSENIEGAALFF. Here the CDR3 DNA reads TGTGCCAGCAGTGAAAATATCGAGGGGGCGGCTCTGTTTTTT. The rearrangement uses TRBV6-1 and TRBJ1-4; TRBD1 matches at 7 bases. Per germline, CDR1 MNHNS and CDR2 SASEGT. V shed 2 bases and J 14 bases; nucleotides not matched to a gene: 11. This CDR3 is built from 14 residues.

The chain uses TRBV21-1 and TRBJ2-2; no DNA check was done on the table's D call, TRBD2. TRBV21-1 represents a pseudogene. The CDR3 contains 21 residues. The CDR3, as DNA: TGTGCCGGAAGCAACCACTCTGGACTAGCGGGGGGGCCAAGTGGCGCCGGGGAGCTGTTTTTT. Translated: CAGSNHSGLAGGPSGAGELFF.

The rearrangement joins TRBV5-5 to TRBJ1-5; 7 nucleotides line up with TRBD1. Trimming removed 4 bases from V and 5 bases from J; junction bases left unmatched: 3. Germline V CDR1 and CDR2: SGHKS, YYEKEE (reference sequence). This CDR3 spans 13 amino acids. CDR3 nucleotide sequence: TGTGCCAGCAGCAGGGACAGCTATCAGCCCCAGCATTTT. Its translation is CASSRDSYQPQHF. The whole variable domain, remainder taken from reference TRBV5-5 and TRBJ1-5, is DAGVTQSPTHLIKTRGQQVTLRCSPISGHKSVSWYQQVLGQGPQFIFQYYEKEERGRGNFPDRFSARQFPNYSSELNVNALLLGDSALYLCASSRDSYQPQHFGDGTRLSIL.

The chain has TRBV4-2 and TRBJ2-6; D perhaps matches TRBD1 (6 bases). The CDR3 has 19 amino acids. The germline V gene encodes CDR1 LGHNA and CDR2 YNFKEQ. V lost 0 bases and J 0 bases, leaving 15 bases between the germline ends. In DNA form, the CDR3 reads TGTGCCAGCAGCCAAGATAGGTCAGGGGCCTACTCTGGGGCCAACGTCCTGACTTTC. The encoded protein is CASSQDRSGAYSGANVLTF.

The chain has TRBV27 and TRBJ1-5; weak D call: TRBD1 (6 bases). Germline V gives CDR1 MNHEY, CDR2 SMNVEV (reference sequence). The germline V and J ends were trimmed by 6 bases and 9 bases, with 21 bases remaining between them. This CDR3 region has 15 residues. The CDR3 DNA is TGTGCCAGCAGCCCCAGGGGATGGGAATTTCTGCCCCAGCATTTT. Amino acids: CASSPRGWEFLPQHF.

V gene TRBV5-1 combines with J gene TRBJ1-1, with D perhaps matching TRBD1 (5 bases). Germline lookup yields CDR1 SGHRS and CDR2 YFSETQ. The CDR3 length is 14 residues. Trimming left V 4 bases short and J 1 base short, with 11 bases between. The CDR3 DNA is TGCGCCAGCAGCCTGGGACGGCCGAACACTGAAGCTTTCTTT. Encoded protein: CASSLGRPNTEAFF.